The T cell receptor (beta chain) under discussion was sequenced for a study of technical replicates of blood from a handful of donors (dated by TCRdb to 2017 to 2019). The library was made by the immunoSEQ multiplex PCR assay. Entries here come from immuneACCESS through TCRdb and include only in-frame sequences with V and J called. Some clones fail to appear in such tables; in the studies checked, an unresolved V gene covers under half of the shortfall, and the cause of the remainder is unknown. The sample data list about 56,000 clones, and 90% to 95% of these were observed just once. Together, the top ten hold around 3% of the sample. The CDR3 covers 12 residues, taking in both the cysteine and the phenylalanine. This entry keeps only the CDR3 DNA: 36 bases, framed from base 1. As encoded in the germline V gene, CDR1 is SGHDN while CDR2 is FVKESK. Trimming removed 0 bases from V and 8 bases from J, leaving 7 bases between the germline ends.

With respect to this clone: Its antigen remains undetermined. Within one base of it there is no much larger clone, and no base qualities were kept.

The sequencing sample was made of PBMCs. The rearrangement combines TRBV14 with TRBJ1-2, with an unclear D gene assignment. This receptor was identified in a human donor in good health. Some clones in this sample may be carry-over from other donors' samples. The DNA is TGTGCCAGCAGCCAAGATCTTAGAGGCTACACCTTC. This translates into CASSQDLRGYTF.